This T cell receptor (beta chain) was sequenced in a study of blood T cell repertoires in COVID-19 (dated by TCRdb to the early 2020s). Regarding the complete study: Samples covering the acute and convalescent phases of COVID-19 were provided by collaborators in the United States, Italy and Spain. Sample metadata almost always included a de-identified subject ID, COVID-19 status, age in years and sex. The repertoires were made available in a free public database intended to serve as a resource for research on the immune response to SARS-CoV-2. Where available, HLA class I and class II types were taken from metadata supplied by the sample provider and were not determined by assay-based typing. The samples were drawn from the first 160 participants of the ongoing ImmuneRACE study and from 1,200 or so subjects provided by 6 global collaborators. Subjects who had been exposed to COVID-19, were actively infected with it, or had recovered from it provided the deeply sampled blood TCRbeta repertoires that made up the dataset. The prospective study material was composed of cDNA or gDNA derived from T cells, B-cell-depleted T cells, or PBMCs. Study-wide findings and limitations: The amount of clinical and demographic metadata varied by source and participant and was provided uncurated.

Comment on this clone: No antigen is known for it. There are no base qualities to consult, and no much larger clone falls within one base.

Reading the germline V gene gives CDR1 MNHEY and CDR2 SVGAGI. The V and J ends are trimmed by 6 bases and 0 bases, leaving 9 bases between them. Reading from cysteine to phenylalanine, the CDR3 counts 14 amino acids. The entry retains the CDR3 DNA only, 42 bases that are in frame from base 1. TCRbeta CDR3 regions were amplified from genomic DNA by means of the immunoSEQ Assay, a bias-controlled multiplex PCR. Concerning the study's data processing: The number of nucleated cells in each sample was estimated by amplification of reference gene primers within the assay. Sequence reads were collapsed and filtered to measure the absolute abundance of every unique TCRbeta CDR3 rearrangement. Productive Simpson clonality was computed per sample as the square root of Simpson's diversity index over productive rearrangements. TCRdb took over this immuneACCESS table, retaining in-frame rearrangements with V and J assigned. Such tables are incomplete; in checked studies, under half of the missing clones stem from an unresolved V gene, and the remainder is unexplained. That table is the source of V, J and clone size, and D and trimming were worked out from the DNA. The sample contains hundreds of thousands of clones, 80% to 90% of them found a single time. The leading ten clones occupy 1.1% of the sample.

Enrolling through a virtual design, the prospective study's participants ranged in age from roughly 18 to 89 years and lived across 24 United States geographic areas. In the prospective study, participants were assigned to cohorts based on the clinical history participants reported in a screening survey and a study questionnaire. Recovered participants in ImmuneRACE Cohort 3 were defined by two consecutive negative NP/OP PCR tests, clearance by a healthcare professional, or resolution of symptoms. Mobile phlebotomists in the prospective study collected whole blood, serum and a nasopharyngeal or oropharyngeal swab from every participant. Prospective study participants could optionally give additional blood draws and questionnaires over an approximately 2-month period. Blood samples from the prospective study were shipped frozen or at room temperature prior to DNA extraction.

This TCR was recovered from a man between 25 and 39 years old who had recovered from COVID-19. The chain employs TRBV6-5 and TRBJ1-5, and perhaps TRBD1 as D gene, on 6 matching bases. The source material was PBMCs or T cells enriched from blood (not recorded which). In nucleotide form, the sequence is TGTGCCAGCAGCCGGACAGTTAGCAATCAGCCCCAGCATTTT. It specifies CASSRTVSNQPQHF.